The 11 T cell receptor beta chains in this list originate from one sample, sequenced in a study of CD8 T cells in ankylosing spondylitis. TCRdb recomputed calls from the 5' RACE reads with MiXCR, one row per CDR3 protein. The repertoire includes about 36,000 distinct CDR3 sequences, about 11% of them detected once, and over 20% sits in the top ten. Sequences were obtained from synovial fluid, either unsorted or a sorted T cell fraction (not recorded which). The receptors here all came from a male donor with ankylosing spondylitis.

This clonotype showed up just a few times. The chain uses TRBV20-1 and TRBJ2-1; D is tentatively TRBD1 or TRBD2 (5 bases each). V gave up 0 bases and J gave up 6 bases, with 15 bases separating them. The CDR3 consists of 15 residues. The germline CDR1 and CDR2 sequences are DFQATT and SNEGSKA (reference sequence). The chain's CDR3 is CSAREPGRRFNEQFF. In nucleotides, the CDR3 is TGCAGTGCTAGAGAACCGGGACGGAGGTTCAATGAGCAGTTCTTC.

In this sample, this clonotype turned up a few times. This chain connects TRBV28 to TRBJ2-5, with TRBD1 matching 7 bases. The CDR3 is made up of 15 amino acids. Germline V gene lookup returns CDR1 MDHEN and CDR2 SYDVKM. The ends lost 6 bases at V and 4 bases at J; junction bases unmatched: 11. The CDR3 protein is CASRGNRGAVETQYF. Written as DNA, the CDR3 is TGTGCCAGCAGGGGAAACAGGGGAGCCGTAGAGACCCAGTACTTC.

The J gene is TRBJ2-7, the V gene TRBV20-1; D call uncertain. CDR3 size: 13 residues. Germline assignment: CDR1 DFQATT and CDR2 SNEGSKA (reference sequence). CDR3 sequence reads: CSEAARSPREQYF. CDR3 nucleotide sequence: TGCAGCGAGGCGGCTAGATCCCCTAGAGAGCAGTACTTC.

This chain joins TRBV30 and TRBJ2-1, with TRBD2 matching over 10 bases. Germline CDR1 is GTSNPN and CDR2 is SVGIG (reference sequence). The junction had 3 bases not matched to a gene; V was cut back by 4 bases and J by 3 bases. CDR3 length: 14 residues. This chain's CDR3 is CAWTGLANYNEQFF. The CDR3 region has the DNA TGTGCCTGGACGGGACTAGCGAACTACAATGAGCAGTTCTTC. The full variable domain, its missing parts supplied by reference TRBV30 and TRBJ2-1, is SQTIHQWPATLVQPVGSPLSLECTVEGTSNPNLYWYRQAAGRGLQLLFYSVGIGQISSEVPQNLSASRPQDRQFILSSKKLLLSDSGFYLCAWTGLANYNEQFFGPGTRLTVL.

This clonotype showed up just a few times. The chain employs TRBV27 and TRBJ2-1; 14 nucleotides align to TRBD2. J was trimmed by 8 bases and V by 7 bases; bases with no gene match: 10. CDR1 is MNHEY, CDR2 SMNVEV, per germline (reference sequence). The CDR3 spans 16 residues. In nucleotides, the CDR3 is TGTGCCAGCAACAACCGACTAGCGGGGGGGGGCGATGAGCAGTTCTTC. The encoded protein is CASNNRLAGGGDEQFF.

The chain carries TRBV7-3 and TRBJ2-3; D remains unclear. Trimming removed 6 bases from V and 4 bases from J, with 14 bases in between. Looked up from germline, CDR1 is SGHTA and CDR2 is FQGTGA. The length of the CDR3 is 14 residues. The CDR3 nucleotides read TGTGCCAGCAGACCCGACCCCCGGGCAGATACGCAGTATTTT. It specifies CASRPDPRADTQYF.

This clonotype was observed many times. CDR3 protein: CASTPLTGAYEQYF. The CDR3 coding sequence is TGTGCCAGCACCCCCCTGACAGGGGCCTACGAGCAGTACTTC. The chain couples TRBV28 to TRBJ2-7; 8 bases line up with TRBD1. V trimming: 7 bases; J trimming: 2 bases; junction bases outside the gene matches: 7. The CDR3 extends over 14 amino acids. CDR1 is MDHEN, CDR2 SYDVKM, per germline.

This sequence joins TRBV28 and TRBJ2-3; D uncertain. The CDR3 length is 14 residues. V dropped 2 bases and J dropped 6 bases, with 12 bases sitting between them. In germline, CDR1 is MDHEN, CDR2 SYDVKM. The CDR3 bases are TGTGCCAGCAGTTTACTCGTGACGGAGGATACGCAGTATTTT. Translated, it gives CASSLLVTEDTQYF.

The V gene is TRBV7-2, the J gene TRBJ1-5; D gene unclear. CDR3 length: 14 amino acids. V shed 3 bases and J shed 3 bases, with 9 bases lying between them. Germline V lookup: CDR1 SGHTA, CDR2 FQGNSA. CDR3 loop: CASSFVDFNQPQHF. Written as DNA, the CDR3 is TGTGCCAGCAGCTTTGTAGATTTCAATCAGCCCCAGCATTTT.

The J gene is TRBJ2-3, the V gene TRBV19, with D unclear. Gene TRBJ1-5 matches the end of the DNA better, so the J call may be wrong. This CDR3 spans 15 amino acids. Germline CDR1 and CDR2: LNHDA and SQIVND (reference sequence). CDR3 nucleotides: TGTGCCAGTTCCTCGGATAGCGCTAGCATAGATACGCAGCATTTT. It translates to CASSSDSASIDTQHF.

This clonotype was seen repeatedly, ten times or more. The chain joins TRBV20-1 to TRBJ1-1; tentatively, D is TRBD1 (5 bases). The CDR3 is 14 amino acids. Germline CDR1 is DFQATT and CDR2 is SNEGSKA (reference sequence). V shed 6 bases and J shed 1 base, with 15 bases lying between them. CDR3 nucleotide sequence: TGCAGTGCCGACCCCGGGGCCAGGAACACTGAAGCTTTCTTT. Its protein is CSADPGARNTEAFF.